What follows is one T cell receptor (beta chain) and its context. This sample is part of a study of blood T cell repertoires in COVID-19. Study overall: Collection of acute and convalescent COVID-19 samples took place in the United States, Italy and Spain. T cells, B-cell-depleted T cells, or PBMCs provided the cDNA or gDNA that served as material.

Clones were read by immunoSEQ multiplex PCR, and TCRdb kept only the in-frame ones, dropping some. The repertoire consists of 25,000 or so clones, with approximately 80% occurring once and the leading ten covering about 70%. CDR3 length: 15 residues. The germline V gene encodes CDR1 SGDLS and CDR2 YYNGEE. V was clipped by 0 bases and J by 3 bases; unmatched bases: 6. The sequenced sample was peripheral blood. The chain is built from TRBV9 and TRBJ2-7; TRBD1 aligns across 7 bases. The clonotype comes from a man between 65 and 85 years old with acute or convalescent COVID-19. The CDR3: CASSVAVGQYYEQYF. CDR3 nucleotides: TGTGCCAGCAGCGTAGCCGTGGGACAGTACTACGAGCAGTACTTC.